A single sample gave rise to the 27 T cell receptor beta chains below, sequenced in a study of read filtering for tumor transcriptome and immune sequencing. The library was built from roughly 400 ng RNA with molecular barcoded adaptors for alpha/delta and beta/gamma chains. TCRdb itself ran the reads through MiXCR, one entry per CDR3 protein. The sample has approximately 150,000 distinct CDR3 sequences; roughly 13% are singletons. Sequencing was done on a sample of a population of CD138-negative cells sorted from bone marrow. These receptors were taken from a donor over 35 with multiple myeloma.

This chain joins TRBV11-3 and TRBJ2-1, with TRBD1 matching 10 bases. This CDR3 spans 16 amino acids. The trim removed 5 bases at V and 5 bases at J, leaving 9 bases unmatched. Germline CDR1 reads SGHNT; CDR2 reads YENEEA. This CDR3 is CASSIPGQGNHNEQFF. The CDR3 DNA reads TGTGCCAGCAGCATCCCGGGACAGGGGAACCACAATGAGCAGTTCTTC.

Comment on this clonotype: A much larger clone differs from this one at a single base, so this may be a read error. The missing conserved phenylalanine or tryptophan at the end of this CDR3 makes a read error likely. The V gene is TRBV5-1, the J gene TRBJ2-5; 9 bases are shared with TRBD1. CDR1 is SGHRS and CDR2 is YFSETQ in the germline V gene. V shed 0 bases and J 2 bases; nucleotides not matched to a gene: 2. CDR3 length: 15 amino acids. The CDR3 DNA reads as TGCGCCAGCAGCTTGGGGGACAGGGCACAAGAGACCCAGTACTCC. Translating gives CASSLGDRAQETQYS.

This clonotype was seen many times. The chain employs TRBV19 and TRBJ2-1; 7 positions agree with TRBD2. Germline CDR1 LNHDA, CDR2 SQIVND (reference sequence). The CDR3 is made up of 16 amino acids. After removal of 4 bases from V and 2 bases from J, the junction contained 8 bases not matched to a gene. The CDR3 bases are TGTGCCAGTAGTACGACTAGCCCGAGGCCCTACAATGAGCAGTTCTTC. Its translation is CASSTTSPRPYNEQFF.

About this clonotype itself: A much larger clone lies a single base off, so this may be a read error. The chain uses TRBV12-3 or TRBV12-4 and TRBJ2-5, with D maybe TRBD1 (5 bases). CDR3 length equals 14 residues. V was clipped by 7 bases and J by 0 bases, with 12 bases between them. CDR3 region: CASISAGYQETQYF. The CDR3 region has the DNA TGTGCCAGCATTTCGGCAGGGTACCAAGAGACCCAGTACTTC.

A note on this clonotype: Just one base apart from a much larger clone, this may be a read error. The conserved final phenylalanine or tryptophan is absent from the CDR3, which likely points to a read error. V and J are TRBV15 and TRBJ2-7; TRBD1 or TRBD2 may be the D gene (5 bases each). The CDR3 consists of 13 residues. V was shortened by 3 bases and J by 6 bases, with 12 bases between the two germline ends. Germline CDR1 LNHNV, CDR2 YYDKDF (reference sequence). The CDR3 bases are TGTGCCACCAGCAGTCGCAGGGACGGCGAGCAGTACTAC. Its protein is CATSSRRDGEQYY.

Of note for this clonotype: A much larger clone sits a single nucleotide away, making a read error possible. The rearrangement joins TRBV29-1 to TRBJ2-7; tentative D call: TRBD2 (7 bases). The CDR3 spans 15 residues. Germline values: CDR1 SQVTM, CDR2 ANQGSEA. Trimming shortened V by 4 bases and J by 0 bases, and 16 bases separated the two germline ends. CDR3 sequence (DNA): TGCAGCGTTGGACCAGGGGCTAGCGGCTCCTACGAGCAGTACTTC. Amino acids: CSVGPGASGSYEQYF.

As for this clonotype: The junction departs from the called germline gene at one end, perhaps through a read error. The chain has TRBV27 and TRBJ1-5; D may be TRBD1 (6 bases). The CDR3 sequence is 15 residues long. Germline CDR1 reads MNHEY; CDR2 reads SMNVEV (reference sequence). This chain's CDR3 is CASSLSVQGGQPQHF. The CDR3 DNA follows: TGTGCCAGTAGTTTATCGGTACAGGGCGGCCAGCCCCAGCATTTT.

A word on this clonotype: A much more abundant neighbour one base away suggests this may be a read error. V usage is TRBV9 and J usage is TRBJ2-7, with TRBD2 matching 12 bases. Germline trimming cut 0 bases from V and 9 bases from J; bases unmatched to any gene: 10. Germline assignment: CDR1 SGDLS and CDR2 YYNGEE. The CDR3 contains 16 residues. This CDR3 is CASSVGLAGVLGGQYF. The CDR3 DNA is TGTGCCAGCAGCGTAGGACTAGCGGGAGTTCTAGGCGGGCAGTACTTC.

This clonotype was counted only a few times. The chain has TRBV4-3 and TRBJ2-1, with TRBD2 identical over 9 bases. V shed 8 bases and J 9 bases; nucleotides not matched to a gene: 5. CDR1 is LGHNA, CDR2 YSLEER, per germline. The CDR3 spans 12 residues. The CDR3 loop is CASRGGGGEQFF. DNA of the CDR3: TGCGCCAGCCGCGGGGGGGGCGGTGAGCAGTTCTTC.

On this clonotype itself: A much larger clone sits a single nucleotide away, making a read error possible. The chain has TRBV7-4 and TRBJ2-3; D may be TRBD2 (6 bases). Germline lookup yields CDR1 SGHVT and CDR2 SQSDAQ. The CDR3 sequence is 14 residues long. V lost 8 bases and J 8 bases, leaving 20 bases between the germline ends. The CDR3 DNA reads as TGTGCCAGCGGCAACCGGGACTTCGTGGGTACGCAGTATTTT. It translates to CASGNRDFVGTQYF.

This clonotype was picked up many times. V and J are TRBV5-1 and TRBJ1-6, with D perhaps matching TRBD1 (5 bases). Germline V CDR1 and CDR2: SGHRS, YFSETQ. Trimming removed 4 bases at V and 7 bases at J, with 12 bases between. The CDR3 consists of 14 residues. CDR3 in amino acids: CASSKGTANSPLHF. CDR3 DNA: TGCGCCAGCAGCAAGGGGACCGCCAATTCACCCCTCCACTTT.

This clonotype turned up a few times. CDR3 DNA: TGCAGCGTTGAAGGGTCGGCTAGCGGTACCGAGACCCAGTACTTC. As protein: CSVEGSASGTETQYF. The V gene is TRBV29-1, the J gene TRBJ2-5, with TRBD2 identical over 7 bases. Germline trimming cut 1 base from V and 5 bases from J; bases unmatched to any gene: 10. Looked up from germline, CDR1 is SQVTM and CDR2 is ANQGSEA. This CDR3 has 15 amino acids.

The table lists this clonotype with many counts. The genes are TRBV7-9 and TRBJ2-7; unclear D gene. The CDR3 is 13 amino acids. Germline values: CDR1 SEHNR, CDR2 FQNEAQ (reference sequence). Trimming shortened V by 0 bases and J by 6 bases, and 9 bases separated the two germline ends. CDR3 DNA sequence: TGTGCCAGCAGCTTAGCCTCACCAGTCGAGCAGTACTTC. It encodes CASSLASPVEQYF.

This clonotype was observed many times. The CDR3, as DNA: TGCAGCGTTAGGGGGGTTCCTACTAGCACAGATACGCAGTATTTT. This sequence encodes CSVRGVPTSTDTQYF. This chain links TRBV29-1 with TRBJ2-3, with D perhaps TRBD1 or TRBD2 (6 bases each). The V gene lost 5 bases and the J gene lost 0 bases, with 15 bases spanning the gap. The V gene's germline CDR1 is SQVTM and CDR2 ANQGSEA. The CDR3 loop spans 15 amino acids.

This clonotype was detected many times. The CDR3 sequence: CATSERQGAPTGELFF. The CDR3 bases are TGTGCCACCAGTGAACGACAGGGGGCTCCGACCGGGGAGCTGTTTTTT. This chain uses TRBV24-1 with TRBJ2-2; 10 nucleotides agree with TRBD1. V dropped 4 bases and J dropped 5; count of bases not matched to a gene: 6. Germline V gene lookup returns CDR1 KGHDR and CDR2 SFDVKD. The CDR3 extends over 16 amino acids.

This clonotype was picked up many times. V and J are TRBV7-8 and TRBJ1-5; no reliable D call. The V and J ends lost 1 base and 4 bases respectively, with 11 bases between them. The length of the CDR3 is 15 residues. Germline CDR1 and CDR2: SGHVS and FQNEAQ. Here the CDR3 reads CASSLESFENQPQHF. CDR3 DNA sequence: TGTGCCAGCAGCTTAGAGTCGTTTGAGAATCAGCCCCAGCATTTT.

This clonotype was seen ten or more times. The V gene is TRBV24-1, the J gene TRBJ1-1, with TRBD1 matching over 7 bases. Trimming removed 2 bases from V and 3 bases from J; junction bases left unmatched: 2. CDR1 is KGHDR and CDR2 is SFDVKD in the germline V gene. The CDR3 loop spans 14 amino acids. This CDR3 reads CATSDSDRDTEAFF. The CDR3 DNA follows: TGTGCCACCAGTGATTCTGACAGGGACACTGAAGCTTTCTTT.

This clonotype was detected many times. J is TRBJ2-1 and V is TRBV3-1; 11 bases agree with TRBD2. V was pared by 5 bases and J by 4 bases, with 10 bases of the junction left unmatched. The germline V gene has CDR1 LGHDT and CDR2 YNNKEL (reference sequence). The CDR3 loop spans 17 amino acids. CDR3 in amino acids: CASSIRLAGRGYNEQFF. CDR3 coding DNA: TGTGCCAGCAGCATCCGACTAGCGGGAAGAGGGTACAATGAGCAGTTCTTC.

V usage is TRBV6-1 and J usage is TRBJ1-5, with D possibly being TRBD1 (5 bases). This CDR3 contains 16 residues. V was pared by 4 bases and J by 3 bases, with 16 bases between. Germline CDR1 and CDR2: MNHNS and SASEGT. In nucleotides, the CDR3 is TGTGCCAGCAGTGGGGAAATCGGGACGGTCAATCAGCCCCAGCATTTT. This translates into CASSGEIGTVNQPQHF.

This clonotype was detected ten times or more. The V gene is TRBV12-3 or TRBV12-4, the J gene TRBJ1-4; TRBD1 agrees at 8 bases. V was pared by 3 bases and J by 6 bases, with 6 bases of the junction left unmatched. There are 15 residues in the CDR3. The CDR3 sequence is CASSFDGTGDEKLFF. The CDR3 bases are TGTGCCAGCAGTTTTGATGGGACAGGCGATGAAAAACTGTTTTTT.

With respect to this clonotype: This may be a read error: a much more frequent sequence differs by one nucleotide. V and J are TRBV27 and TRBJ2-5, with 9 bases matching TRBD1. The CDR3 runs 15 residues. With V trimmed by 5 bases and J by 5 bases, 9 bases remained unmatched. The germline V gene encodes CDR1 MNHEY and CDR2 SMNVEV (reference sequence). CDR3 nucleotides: TGTGCCAGCAGTCTGTTGGGACAGGGATCCGAGACCCAGTACTTC. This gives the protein CASSLLGQGSETQYF.

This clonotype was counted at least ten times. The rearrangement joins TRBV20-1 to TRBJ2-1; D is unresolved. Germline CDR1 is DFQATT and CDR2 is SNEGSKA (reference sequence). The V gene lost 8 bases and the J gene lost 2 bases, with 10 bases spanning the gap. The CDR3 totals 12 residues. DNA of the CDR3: TGCAGTAGTGGCGGTACCTACAATGAGCAGTTCTTC. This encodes CSSGGTYNEQFF.

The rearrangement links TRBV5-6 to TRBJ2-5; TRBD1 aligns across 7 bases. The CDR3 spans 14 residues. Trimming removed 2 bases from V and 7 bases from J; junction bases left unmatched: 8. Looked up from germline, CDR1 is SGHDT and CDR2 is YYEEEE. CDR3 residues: CASSFWTGRRTQYF. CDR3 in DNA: TGTGCCAGCAGCTTCTGGACAGGCCGGAGGACCCAGTACTTC.

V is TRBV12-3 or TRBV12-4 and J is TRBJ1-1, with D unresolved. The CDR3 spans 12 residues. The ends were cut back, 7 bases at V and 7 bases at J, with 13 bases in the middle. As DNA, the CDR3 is TGTGCCAGCAACGCCGTTATCGGTGAAGCTTTCTTT. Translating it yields CASNAVIGEAFF.

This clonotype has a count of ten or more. Written as DNA, the CDR3 is TGCAGCGTTGTCGGGGGGCACTCCTACGAGCAGTACTTC. Translation gives CSVVGGHSYEQYF. The rearrangement joins TRBV29-1 to TRBJ2-7; D possibly corresponds to TRBD2 (7 bases). Germline V gives CDR1 SQVTM, CDR2 ANQGSEA. This CDR3 region has 13 residues. Deletions cut 4 bases from V and 0 bases from J, with 10 bases between.

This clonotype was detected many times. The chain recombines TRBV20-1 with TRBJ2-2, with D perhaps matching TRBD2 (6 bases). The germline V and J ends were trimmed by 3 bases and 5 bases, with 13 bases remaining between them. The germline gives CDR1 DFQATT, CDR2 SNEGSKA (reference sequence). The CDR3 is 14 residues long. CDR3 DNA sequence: TGCAGTGCTAGGTCGGAGGGGCGGACCGGGGAGCTGTTTTTT. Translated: CSARSEGRTGELFF.

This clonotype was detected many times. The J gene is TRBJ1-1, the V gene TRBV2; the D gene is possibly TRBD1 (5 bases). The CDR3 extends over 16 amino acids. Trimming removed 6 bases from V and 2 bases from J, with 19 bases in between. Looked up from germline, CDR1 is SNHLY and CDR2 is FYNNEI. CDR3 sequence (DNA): TGTGCCAGCAGAAACCTTCGGGGGGGTGGAAACACTGAAGCTTTCTTT. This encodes CASRNLRGGGNTEAFF.